This paragraph reports one T cell receptor (beta chain). Germline V gene sequence: CDR1 SQVTM, CDR2 ANQGSEA. V gave up 5 bases and J gave up 2 bases, with 9 bases separating them. The CDR3 consists of 13 residues. This sample is part of a study of regulatory T cells in long-lasting Graves disease. Noted time point: persistent/refractory GD, antithyroid drugs over 5 years with positive TRAb. RNA isolated from PBMCs was used to make the TCR library. Combining iRepertoire HTBI primers with Arm-PCR of CDR3 regions, the authors built TCR beta libraries. Each CDR3 protein is one row after TCRdb ran MiXCR on the multiplex PCR reads. The data contain approximately 470,000 distinct CDR3 sequences, about a fifth of them singletons.

Material: peripheral blood mononuclear cells (PBMCs), obtained when the disease was refractory, from a patient treated with antithyroid drugs. This receptor was taken from a female donor with Graves disease. The gene calls are TRBV29-1 and TRBJ2-2, with D uncertain. DNA of the CDR3: TGCAGCGTTCAAGCCCCTAACACCGGGGAGCTGTTTTTT. Its protein is CSVQAPNTGELFF.